This TCR beta chain was sequenced for a study of OX40 agonist ivuxolimab in advanced cancers. Across the whole study: The diagnoses of dose-escalation patients were hepatocellular carcinoma, melanoma, renal cell or head and neck cancer. Partial responses were recorded for three patients, including one with hepatocellular carcinoma and two with cutaneous melanoma. Overall study findings and caveats: In general, CD8+ T cells held more expanded clones than CD4+ did, on average.

CDR1 is LNHDA and CDR2 is SQIVND in the germline V gene (reference sequence). The CDR3 spans 14 residues. Germline trimming cut 4 bases from V and 2 bases from J; bases unmatched to any gene: 4. As for this clone: Its specificity is not known.

Data came from immunoSEQ multiplex PCR; TCRdb stores just in-frame clones and leaves some out. The profile covers fewer than 40,000 clones, with over 60% appearing a single time and 7.5% to 10% taken by the ten largest. The sequencing used CD4+ or CD8+ T cells sorted from blood, collected in a trial of the OX40 agonist ivuxolimab. This receptor was obtained from an adult with an advanced solid tumor such as melanoma, head and neck, liver or kidney cancer. The V call is TRBV19, the J call TRBJ2-5; TRBD1 aligns across 7 bases. The CDR3: CASSTGTVQETQYF. DNA for the CDR3: TGTGCCAGTAGTACCGGGACAGTACAAGAGACCCAGTACTTC. Combining the CDR3 with reference TRBV19 and TRBJ2-5 gives the whole variable domain DGGITQSPKYLFRKEGQNVTLSCEQNLNHDAMYWYRQDPGQGLRLIYYSQIVNDFQKGDIAEGYSVSREKKESFPLTVTSAQKNPTAFYLCASSTGTVQETQYFGPGTRLLVL.